A single sample gave rise to the 9 T cell receptor beta chains below, sequenced in a study of T cell responses to AZD1222 COVID-19 vaccine. Libraries were prepared by immunoSEQ multiplex PCR; TCRdb keeps only in-frame clonotypes and omits some of them. Of some 160,000 clones listed, roughly 92% are singletons. The source was peripheral blood, collected on day 0 of AZD1222 vaccination. The receptors come from an adult in good health.

The chain couples TRBV19 to TRBJ2-3; TRBD1 matches at 8 bases. V gave up 4 bases and J gave up 6 bases; unmatched junction bases: 9. The CDR3 contains 15 residues. Germline CDR1 and CDR2: LNHDA and SQIVND (reference sequence). The DNA of the CDR3 is TGTGCCAGTAGTACAGGGGGCGCAACCGGGGATACGCAGTATTTT. It translates to CASSTGGATGDTQYF.

This clone was detected a few times. The chain uses TRBV2 and TRBJ2-1; the D gene is possibly TRBD2 (6 bases). The CDR3 has 12 residues. With 7 bases removed from V and 12 bases from J, the gap between germline ends came to 16 bases. Germline V gene data show CDR1 as SNHLY and CDR2 as FYNNEI. CDR3 sequence (DNA): TGTGCCAGCACCCTCGCCGGGACTTTGCAGTTCTTC. Amino acid sequence: CASTLAGTLQFF. Full variable domain (outside the CDR3, taken from reference TRBV2 and TRBJ2-1): EPEVTQTPSHQVTQMGQEVILRCVPISNHLYFYWYRQILGQKVEFLVSFYNNEISEKSEIFDDQFSVERPDGSNFTLKIRSTKLEDSAMYFCASTLAGTLQFFGPGTRLTVL.

This chain joins TRBV11-2 and TRBJ1-1, with no clear D. The CDR3 runs to 13 residues. V was trimmed by 2 bases and J by 6 bases, leaving 10 bases between them. Germline V gene data show CDR1 as SGHAT and CDR2 as FQNNGV. In nucleotides, the CDR3 is TGTGCCAGCAGCTTATGGGCCTTCTCTGAAGCTTTCTTT. Its translation is CASSLWAFSEAFF.

This chain connects TRBV19 to TRBJ1-4; no firm D call. CDR1 LNHDA and CDR2 SQIVND come from the germline V gene (reference sequence). The V and J ends lost 6 bases and 6 bases respectively, with 20 bases between them. There are 16 residues in the CDR3. CDR3 nucleotides: TGTGCCAGTAGGTCCCGGCCAGGCAATGGACATGAAAAACTGTTTTTT. This sequence encodes CASRSRPGNGHEKLFF.

V usage is TRBV6-5 and J usage is TRBJ1-2; possibly TRBD1 for D (5 bases). Between the trimmed V and J ends, which lost 6 bases and 5 bases, there was a span of 16 bases. Looked up from germline, CDR1 is MNHEY and CDR2 is SVGAGI. The CDR3 spans 14 residues. CDR3 sequence: CASRDGTSIYGYTF. The CDR3 DNA reads TGTGCCAGCAGAGACGGGACGTCCATATATGGCTACACCTTC.

The chain employs TRBV4-2 and TRBJ2-1, with 8 bases aligning to TRBD2. Germline CDR1 LGHNA, CDR2 YNFKEQ. CDR3 size: 12 residues. V shed 4 bases and J 12 bases; nucleotides not matched to a gene: 5. CDR3 protein: CASSRETSGQFF. Written as DNA, the CDR3 is TGTGCCAGCAGCCGGGAAACTAGCGGGCAGTTCTTC.

This clone was counted once. V and J are TRBV6-5 and TRBJ2-2; a weak D match, TRBD1 (5 bases). V was trimmed by 6 bases and J by 3 bases, leaving 11 bases between them. The CDR3 sequence is 14 residues long. Germline V gene sequence: CDR1 MNHEY, CDR2 SVGAGI. The DNA of the CDR3 is TGTGCCAGCAGCTCGAAGGGGTACACCGGGGAGCTGTTTTTT. Translating it yields CASSSKGYTGELFF.

V and J are TRBV2 and TRBJ2-1; D tentatively reads TRBD1 or TRBD2 (5 bases each). Germline V lookup: CDR1 SNHLY, CDR2 FYNNEI. The CDR3 consists of 14 residues. Trimming stripped 5 bases from V and 3 bases from J, with 11 bases between. The CDR3 DNA follows: TGTGCCAGCAGTCTCAAGAGGGGCTACAATGAGCAGTTCTTC. Translation gives CASSLKRGYNEQFF.

V is TRBV5-1 and J is TRBJ2-5; 7 positions match TRBD2. There are 16 residues in the CDR3. Looked up from germline, CDR1 is SGHRS and CDR2 is YFSETQ. J gave up 4 bases and V 3 bases, and 12 bases lay outside the gene matches. The CDR3 is CASSYGGGAWGETQYF. DNA of the CDR3: TGCGCCAGCAGCTACGGGGGAGGGGCCTGGGGAGAGACCCAGTACTTC.